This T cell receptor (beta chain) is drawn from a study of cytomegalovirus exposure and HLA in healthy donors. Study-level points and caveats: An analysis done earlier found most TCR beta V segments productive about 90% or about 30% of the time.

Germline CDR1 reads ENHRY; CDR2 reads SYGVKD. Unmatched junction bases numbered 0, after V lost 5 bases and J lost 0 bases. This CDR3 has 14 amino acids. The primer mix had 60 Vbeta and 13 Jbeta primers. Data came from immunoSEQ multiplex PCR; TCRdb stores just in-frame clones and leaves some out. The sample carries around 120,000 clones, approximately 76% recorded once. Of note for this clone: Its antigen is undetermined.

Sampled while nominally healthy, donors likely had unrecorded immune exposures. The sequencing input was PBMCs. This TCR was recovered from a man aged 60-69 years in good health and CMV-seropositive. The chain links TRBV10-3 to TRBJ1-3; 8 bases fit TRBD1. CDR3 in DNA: TGTGCCATCAGTACAGGGGGCTCTGGAAACACCATATATTTT. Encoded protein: CAISTGGSGNTIYF.